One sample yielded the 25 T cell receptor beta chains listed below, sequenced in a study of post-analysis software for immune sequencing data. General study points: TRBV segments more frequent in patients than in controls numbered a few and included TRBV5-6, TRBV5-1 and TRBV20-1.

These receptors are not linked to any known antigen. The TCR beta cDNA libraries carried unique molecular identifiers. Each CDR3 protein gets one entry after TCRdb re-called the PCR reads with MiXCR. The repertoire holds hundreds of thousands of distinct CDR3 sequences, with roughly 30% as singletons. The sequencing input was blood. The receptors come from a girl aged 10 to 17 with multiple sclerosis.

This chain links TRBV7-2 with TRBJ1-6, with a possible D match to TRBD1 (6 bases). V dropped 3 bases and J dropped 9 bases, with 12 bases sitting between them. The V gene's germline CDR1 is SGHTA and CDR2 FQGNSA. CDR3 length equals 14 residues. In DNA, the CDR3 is TGTGCCAGCAGCTTTACAGGGATTGGTTCACCCCTCCACTTT. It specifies CASSFTGIGSPLHF.

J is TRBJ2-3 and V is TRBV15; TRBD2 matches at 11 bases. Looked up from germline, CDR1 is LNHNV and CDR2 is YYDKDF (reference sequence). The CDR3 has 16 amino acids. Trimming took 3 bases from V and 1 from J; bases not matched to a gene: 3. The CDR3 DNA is TGTGCCACCAGCAGCCTGACTAGCGGGGGCACAGATACGCAGTATTTT. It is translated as CATSSLTSGGTDTQYF.

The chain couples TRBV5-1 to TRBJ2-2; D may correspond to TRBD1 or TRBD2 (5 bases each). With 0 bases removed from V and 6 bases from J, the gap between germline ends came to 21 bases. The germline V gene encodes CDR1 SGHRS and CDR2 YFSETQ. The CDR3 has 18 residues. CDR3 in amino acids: CASSLVPGDHGFPGELFF. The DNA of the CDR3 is TGCGCCAGCAGCTTGGTTCCCGGGGACCACGGTTTTCCCGGGGAGCTGTTTTTT.

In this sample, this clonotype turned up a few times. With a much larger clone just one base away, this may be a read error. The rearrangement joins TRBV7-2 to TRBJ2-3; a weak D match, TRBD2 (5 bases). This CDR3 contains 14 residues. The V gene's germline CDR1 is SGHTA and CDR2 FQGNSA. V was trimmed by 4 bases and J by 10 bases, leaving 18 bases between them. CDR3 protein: CASSSSAACGAQYF. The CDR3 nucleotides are TGTGCCAGCAGCTCATCAGCGGCGTGCGGTGCGCAGTATTTT. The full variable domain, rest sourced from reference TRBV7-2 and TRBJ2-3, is GAGVSQSPSNKVTEKGKDVELRCDPISGHTALYWYRQSLGQGLEFLIYFQGNSAPDKSGLPSDRFSAERTGGSVSTLTIQRTQQEDSAVYLCASSSSAACGAQYFGPGTRLTVL.

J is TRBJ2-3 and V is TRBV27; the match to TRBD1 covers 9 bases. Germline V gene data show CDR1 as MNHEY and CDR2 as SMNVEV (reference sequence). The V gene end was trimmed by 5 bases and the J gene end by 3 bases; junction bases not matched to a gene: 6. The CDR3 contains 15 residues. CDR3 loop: CASSIRDRETDTQYF. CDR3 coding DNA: TGTGCCAGCAGTATCCGGGACAGGGAAACAGATACGCAGTATTTT.

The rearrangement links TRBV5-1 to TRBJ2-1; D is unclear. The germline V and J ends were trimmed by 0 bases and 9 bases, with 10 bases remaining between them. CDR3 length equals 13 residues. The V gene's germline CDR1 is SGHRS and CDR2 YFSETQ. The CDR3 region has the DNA TGCGCCAGCAGCTTGGCGGCCGCCGGTGAGCAGTTCTTC. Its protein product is CASSLAAAGEQFF.

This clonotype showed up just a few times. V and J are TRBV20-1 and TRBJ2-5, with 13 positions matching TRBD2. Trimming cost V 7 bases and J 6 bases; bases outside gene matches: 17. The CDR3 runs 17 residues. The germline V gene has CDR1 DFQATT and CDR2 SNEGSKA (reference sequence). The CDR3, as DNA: TGCAGTGGGTCCTTGCCACTAGCGGGAGGGGACCCTCAGACCCAGTACTTC. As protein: CSGSLPLAGGDPQTQYF.

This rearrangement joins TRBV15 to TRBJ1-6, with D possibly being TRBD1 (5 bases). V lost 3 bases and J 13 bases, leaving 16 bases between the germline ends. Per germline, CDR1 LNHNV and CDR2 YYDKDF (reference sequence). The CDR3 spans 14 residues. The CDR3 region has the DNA TGTGCCACCAGCAGGACTAAGCAGGGAGCTCCCCTCCACTTT. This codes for CATSRTKQGAPLHF.

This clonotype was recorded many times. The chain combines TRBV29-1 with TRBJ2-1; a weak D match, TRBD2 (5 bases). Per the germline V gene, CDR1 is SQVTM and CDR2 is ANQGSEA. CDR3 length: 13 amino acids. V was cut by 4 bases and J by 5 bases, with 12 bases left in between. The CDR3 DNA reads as TGCAGCGTTGTCGCCAGCGGCCACAATGAGCAGTTCTTC. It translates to CSVVASGHNEQFF.

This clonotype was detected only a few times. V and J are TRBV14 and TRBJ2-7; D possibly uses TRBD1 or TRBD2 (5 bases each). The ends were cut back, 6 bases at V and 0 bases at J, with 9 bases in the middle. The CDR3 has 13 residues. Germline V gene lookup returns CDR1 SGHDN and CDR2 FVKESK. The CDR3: CASRTGTSYEQYF. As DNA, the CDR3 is TGTGCCAGCAGGACCGGGACCTCCTACGAGCAGTACTTC.

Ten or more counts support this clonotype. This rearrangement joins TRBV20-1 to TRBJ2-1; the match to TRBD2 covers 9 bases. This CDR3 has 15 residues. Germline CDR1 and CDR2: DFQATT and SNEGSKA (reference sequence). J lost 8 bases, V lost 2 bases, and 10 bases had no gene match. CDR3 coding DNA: TGCAGTGCTAGATCCGTAGCGGGGGTCCTGGATGAGCAGTTCTTC. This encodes CSARSVAGVLDEQFF.

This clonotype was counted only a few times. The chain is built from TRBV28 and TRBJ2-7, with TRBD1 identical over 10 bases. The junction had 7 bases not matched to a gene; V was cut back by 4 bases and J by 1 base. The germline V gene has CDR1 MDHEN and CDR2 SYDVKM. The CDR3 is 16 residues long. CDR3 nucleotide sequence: TGTGCCAGCAGTTCACAAGGACAGGGGGGGTCCTACGAGCAGTACTTC. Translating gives CASSSQGQGGSYEQYF.

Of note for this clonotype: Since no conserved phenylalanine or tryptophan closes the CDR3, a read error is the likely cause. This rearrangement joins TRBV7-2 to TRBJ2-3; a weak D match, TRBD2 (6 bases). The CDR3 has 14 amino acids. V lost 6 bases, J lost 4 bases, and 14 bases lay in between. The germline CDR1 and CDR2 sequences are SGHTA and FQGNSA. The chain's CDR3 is CASRTAWGADTQYL. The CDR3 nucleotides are TGTGCCAGCAGAACGGCGTGGGGGGCAGATACGCAGTATTTG.

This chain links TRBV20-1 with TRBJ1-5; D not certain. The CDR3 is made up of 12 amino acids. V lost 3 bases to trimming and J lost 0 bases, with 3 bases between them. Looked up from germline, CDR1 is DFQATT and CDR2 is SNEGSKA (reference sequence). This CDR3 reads CSARISNQPQHF. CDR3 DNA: TGCAGTGCTAGGATTAGCAATCAGCCCCAGCATTTT.

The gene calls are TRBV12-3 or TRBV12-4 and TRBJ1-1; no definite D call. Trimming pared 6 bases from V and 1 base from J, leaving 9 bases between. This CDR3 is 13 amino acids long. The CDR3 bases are TGTGCCAGCAGACTCCGGACGAACACTGAAGCTTTCTTT. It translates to CASRLRTNTEAFF.

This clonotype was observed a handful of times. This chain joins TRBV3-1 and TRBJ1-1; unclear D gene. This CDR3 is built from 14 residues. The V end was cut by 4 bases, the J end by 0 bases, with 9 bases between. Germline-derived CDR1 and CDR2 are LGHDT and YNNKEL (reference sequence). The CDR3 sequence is CASSPSVMNTEAFF. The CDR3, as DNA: TGTGCCAGCAGCCCCTCGGTAATGAACACTGAAGCTTTCTTT.

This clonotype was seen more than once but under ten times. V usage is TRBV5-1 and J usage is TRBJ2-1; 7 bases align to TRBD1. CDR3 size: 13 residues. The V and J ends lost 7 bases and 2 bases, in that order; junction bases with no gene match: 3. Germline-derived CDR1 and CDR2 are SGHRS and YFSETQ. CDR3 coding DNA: TGCGCCAGCCGACAGGGAACCTACAATGAGCAGTTCTTC. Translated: CASRQGTYNEQFF.

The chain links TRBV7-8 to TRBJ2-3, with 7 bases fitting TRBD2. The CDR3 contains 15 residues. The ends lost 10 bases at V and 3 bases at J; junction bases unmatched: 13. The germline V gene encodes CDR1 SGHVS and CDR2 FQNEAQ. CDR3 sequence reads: CANTWGGPRTDTQYF. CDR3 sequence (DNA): TGTGCCAACACCTGGGGAGGGCCGCGTACAGATACGCAGTATTTT.

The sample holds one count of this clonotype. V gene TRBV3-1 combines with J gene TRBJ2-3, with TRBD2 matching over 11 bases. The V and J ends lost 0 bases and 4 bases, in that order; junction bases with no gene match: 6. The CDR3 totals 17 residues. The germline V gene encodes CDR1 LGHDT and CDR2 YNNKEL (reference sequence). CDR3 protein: CASSQDRSGGAADTQYF. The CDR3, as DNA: TGTGCCAGCAGCCAAGATCGTAGCGGGGGGGCCGCAGATACGCAGTATTTT.

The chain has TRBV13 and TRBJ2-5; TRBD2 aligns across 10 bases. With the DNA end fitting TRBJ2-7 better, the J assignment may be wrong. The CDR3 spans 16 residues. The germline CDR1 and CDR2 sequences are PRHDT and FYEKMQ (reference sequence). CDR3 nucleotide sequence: TGTGCCAGCAGCTTAGGCAACGGACTAGCGGTTCCCGAGCAGTACTTC. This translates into CASSLGNGLAVPEQYF.

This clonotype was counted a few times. CDR3 protein: CASSQANYEQYF. CDR3 DNA: TGTGCCAGCAGCCAAGCCAATTACGAGCAGTACTTC. V usage is TRBV3-1 and J usage is TRBJ2-7, with D hard to call. Trimming took off 1 base at V and 4 bases at J, with 5 bases between the two ends. Germline assignment: CDR1 LGHDT and CDR2 YNNKEL (reference sequence). This CDR3 spans 12 amino acids.

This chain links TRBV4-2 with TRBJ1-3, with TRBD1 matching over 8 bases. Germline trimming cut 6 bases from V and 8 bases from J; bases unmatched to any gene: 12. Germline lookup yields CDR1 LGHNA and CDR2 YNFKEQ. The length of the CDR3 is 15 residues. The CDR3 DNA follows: TGTGCCAGCAGACCCGCAGGGGGCGAGGTATACACCATATATTTT. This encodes CASRPAGGEVYTIYF.

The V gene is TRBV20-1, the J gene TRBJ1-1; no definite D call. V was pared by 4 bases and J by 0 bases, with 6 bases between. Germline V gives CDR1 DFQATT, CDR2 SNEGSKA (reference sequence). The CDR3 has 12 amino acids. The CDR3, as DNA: TGCAGTGCTACGCACCTGAACACTGAAGCTTTCTTT. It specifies CSATHLNTEAFF.

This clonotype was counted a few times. The CDR3 region has the DNA TGTGCCAGCAACGCAGACACCTACGAGCAGTACTTC. Encoded protein: CASNADTYEQYF. The chain uses TRBV2 and TRBJ2-7, with D uncertain. Germline-derived CDR1 and CDR2 are SNHLY and FYNNEI. This CDR3 contains 12 residues. V was shortened by 7 bases and J by 2 bases, with 9 bases between the two germline ends.

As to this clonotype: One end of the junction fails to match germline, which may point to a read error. The CDR3 loop reads CASNQIGGAHEKLFF. The DNA for the CDR3 is TGTGCCAGCAACCAAATTGGAGGGGCCCATGAAAAACTGTTTTTT. The chain combines TRBV3-1 with TRBJ1-4, with D possibly being TRBD1 (5 bases). The CDR3 has 15 residues. CDR1 and CDR2 from the germline V gene are LGHDT and YNNKEL (reference sequence).